These 29 T cell receptor beta chains were sequenced from one sample in a study of blood T cells in healthy people across ages. Primed by a sample-barcoded 5' primer and a J-beta primer mix, a second PCR proceeded for about 7 to 11 cycles. TCRdb re-called the 5' RACE reads with MiXCR, one entry per CDR3 protein. The sample yields fewer than 900,000 distinct CDR3 sequences, more than 40% seen once. Sequencing was carried out using blood. Receptor source: a woman aged 60 to 75 in good health.

The chain joins TRBV12-3 or TRBV12-4 to TRBJ1-5; 9 bases align to TRBD1. J was trimmed by 5 bases and V by 3 bases; bases with no gene match: 8. The CDR3 totals 16 residues. CDR3 loop: CASSFAHRGRDQPQHF. CDR3 coding DNA: TGTGCCAGCAGTTTCGCACACAGGGGGCGCGATCAGCCCCAGCATTTT.

This clonotype was picked up a small number of times. The chain couples TRBV5-1 to TRBJ2-1; the D is unclear. CDR1 is SGHRS, CDR2 YFSETQ, per germline. The ends were cut back, 4 bases at V and 2 bases at J, with 10 bases in the middle. This CDR3 comprises 14 residues. The CDR3: CASSPETTYNEQFF. CDR3 in DNA: TGCGCCAGCAGCCCAGAGACAACCTACAATGAGCAGTTCTTC.

Comment on this clonotype: At one boundary the junction diverges from the germline segment, which might be a read error. The chain carries TRBV4-2 and TRBJ1-6; D remains unclear. The V gene's germline CDR1 is LGHNA and CDR2 YNFKEQ. CDR3 length equals 16 residues. The CDR3 reads CASSQVLGFYSSPLHF. The CDR3 bases are TGTGCCAGCAGCCAAGTCCTCGGTTTTTATAGTTCACCCCTCCACTTT.

The rearrangement uses TRBV6-2 or TRBV6-3 and TRBJ2-5, with a possible D match to TRBD1 (5 bases). CDR1 and CDR2 from the germline V gene are MNHEY and SVGEGT. This CDR3 has 13 residues. The V gene lost 5 bases and the J gene lost 5 bases, with 12 bases spanning the gap. The CDR3 loop is CASSPRARETQYF. Written as DNA, the CDR3 is TGTGCCAGCAGTCCCAGGGCCCGGGAGACCCAGTACTTC.

The V and J genes are TRBV9 and TRBJ2-1, with TRBD2 matching over 8 bases. Per the germline V gene, CDR1 is SGDLS and CDR2 is YYNGEE. The junction had 7 bases not matched to a gene; V was cut back by 1 base and J by 7 bases. The CDR3 has 15 amino acids. CDR3 in amino acids: CASSVKSGGINEQFF. CDR3 DNA: TGTGCCAGCAGCGTAAAAAGCGGGGGAATTAATGAGCAGTTCTTC.

Note on this clonotype: A much larger clone is a single base away; this may be a read error. The V call is TRBV11-2, the J call TRBJ2-7; no definite D call. V lost 5 bases to trimming and J lost 4 bases, with 12 bases between them. This CDR3 is 13 amino acids long. The V gene's germline CDR1 is SGHAT and CDR2 FQNNGV. Here the CDR3 reads CASSIGPGYEQYF. The CDR3 DNA is TGTGCCAGCAGCATAGGTCCGGGTTACGAGCAGTACTTC.

This clonotype was detected a few times. This rearrangement joins TRBV6-4 to TRBJ1-2; 7 bases agree with TRBD1. Germline-derived CDR1 and CDR2 are MRHNA and SNTAGT. The CDR3 covers 14 residues. The junction had 5 bases not matched to a gene; V was cut back by 0 bases and J by 7 bases. The CDR3 is CASSDSNRGGGYTF. The CDR3 DNA sequence: TGTGCCAGCAGTGACTCAAACAGGGGAGGTGGCTACACCTTC.

This clonotype was seen at least ten times. The CDR3 sequence is CSASSGAPMDEQFF. The CDR3 bases are TGCAGTGCTAGTTCGGGGGCCCCCATGGATGAGCAGTTCTTC. The chain joins TRBV20-1 to TRBJ2-1; D is tentatively TRBD1 or TRBD2 (6 bases each). The ends were cut back, 3 bases at V and 8 bases at J, with 17 bases in the middle. CDR3 length: 14 residues. The germline gives CDR1 DFQATT, CDR2 SNEGSKA (reference sequence).

The chain's CDR3 is CASSQESPVASNQPQHF. In nucleotides, the CDR3 is TGTGCCAGCAGCCAAGAAAGTCCAGTGGCCAGCAATCAGCCCCAGCATTTT. The rearrangement uses TRBV4-2 and TRBJ1-5; unclear D gene. CDR3 length: 17 amino acids. V lost 0 bases and J lost 1, with 13 bases in between. CDR1 LGHNA and CDR2 YNFKEQ come from the germline V gene.

This sequence joins TRBV7-9 and TRBJ1-2; no clear D gene. The CDR3 sequence is 13 residues long. Trimming stripped 5 bases from V and 7 bases from J, with 14 bases between. Germline V lookup: CDR1 SEHNR, CDR2 FQNEAQ (reference sequence). The CDR3: CASSQAEDGGYTF. The CDR3 DNA follows: TGTGCCAGCAGCCAGGCGGAAGACGGTGGCTACACCTTC.

The chain combines TRBV20-1 with TRBJ2-4, with 12 bases aligning to TRBD2. Trimming took 0 bases from V and 4 from J; bases not matched to a gene: 13. Germline CDR1 reads DFQATT; CDR2 reads SNEGSKA (reference sequence). The CDR3 has 19 amino acids. CDR3 sequence: CSARDRLGLAGGGKNIQYF. The CDR3 DNA reads TGCAGTGCTAGAGATCGCCTGGGACTAGCGGGCGGGGGGAAAAACATTCAGTACTTC.

This clonotype was seen a few times. The V call is TRBV12-3 or TRBV12-4, the J call TRBJ2-3, with a tentative D call TRBD1 (6 bases). The CDR3 covers 15 residues. The V end was cut by 0 bases, the J end by 2 bases, with 9 bases between. The CDR3 is CASSLAWDNTDTQYF. CDR3 nucleotide sequence: TGTGCCAGCAGTTTAGCGTGGGACAACACAGATACGCAGTATTTT.

The V and J genes are TRBV3-1 and TRBJ2-1; D possibly corresponds to TRBD1 (5 bases). The CDR3 extends over 14 amino acids. Trimming stripped 4 bases from V and 6 bases from J, with 13 bases between. Germline V gives CDR1 LGHDT, CDR2 YNNKEL (reference sequence). CDR3 DNA: TGTGCCAGCAGCCGCCTGGGGCCATCCAATGAGCAGTTCTTC. It translates to CASSRLGPSNEQFF.

This clonotype was seen a handful of times. This chain connects TRBV12-5 to TRBJ2-6; D is ambiguous. Trimming pared 4 bases from V and 0 bases from J, leaving 10 bases between. Germline values: CDR1 LGHNT, CDR2 FRNRAP. The CDR3 length is 16 residues. CDR3 coding DNA: TGTGCTAGTGGTTCGGCGGATTCCTCTGGGGCCAACGTCCTGACTTTC. Its translation is CASGSADSSGANVLTF.

CDR3 DNA: TGCAGCGTTGTGCCGAGCTCCTACGAGCAGTACTTC. Residues: CSVVPSSYEQYF. V gene TRBV29-1 combines with J gene TRBJ2-7; unclear D gene. The V and J ends lost 4 bases and 0 bases respectively, with 7 bases between them. The germline V gene has CDR1 SQVTM and CDR2 ANQGSEA. The CDR3 sequence is 12 residues long.

Note on this clonotype: A much larger clone sits a single nucleotide away, making a read error possible. V and J are TRBV7-7 and TRBJ2-5; D unresolved. The CDR3 loop spans 13 amino acids. The germline V gene has CDR1 SSHAT and CDR2 FNYEAQ (reference sequence). The ends were cut back, 1 base at V and 3 bases at J, with 6 bases in the middle. The CDR3 loop reads CASSLGCEETQYF. Written as DNA, the CDR3 is TGTGCCAGCAGCTTAGGCTGTGAAGAGACCCAGTACTTC.

Here the CDR3 reads CASSLSAAHSYNEQYF. CDR3 DNA: TGTGCCAGCAGCTTATCGGCAGCGCACTCCTACAATGAGCAGTACTTC. The chain recombines TRBV7-2 with TRBJ2-7; D uncertain. There are 16 residues in the CDR3. Per the germline V gene, CDR1 is SGHTA and CDR2 is FQGNSA. V lost 2 bases and J 7 bases, leaving 21 bases between the germline ends.

V usage is TRBV20-1 and J usage is TRBJ2-2; D unresolved. CDR3 length: 11 residues. V dropped 7 bases and J dropped 7 bases, with 10 bases sitting between them. Germline CDR1 reads DFQATT; CDR2 reads SNEGSKA (reference sequence). The CDR3 loop reads CSGAWGGELFF. The CDR3 DNA sequence: TGCAGTGGGGCCTGGGGCGGGGAGCTGTTTTTT.

This clonotype is a singleton in its sample. The V and J genes are TRBV20-1 and TRBJ2-5; D gene uncertain. The closer fit of TRBJ2-7 to the DNA end suggests the J call may be wrong. This CDR3 is built from 12 residues. Germline V gene lookup returns CDR1 DFQATT and CDR2 SNEGSKA (reference sequence). CDR3 residues: CSVPGSRNEQYF. CDR3 coding DNA: TGCAGTGTTCCCGGTTCGCGGAACGAGCAGTACTTC.

The chain joins TRBV3-1 to TRBJ1-2; 9 nucleotides agree with TRBD1. The CDR3 is 14 amino acids. The ends lost 4 bases at V and 8 bases at J; junction bases unmatched: 8. Germline loops: CDR1 LGHDT, CDR2 YNNKEL (reference sequence). The CDR3 DNA is TGTGCCAGCAGCCGTTCTGAGACAGGGGGGGGCTACACCTTC. This gives the protein CASSRSETGGGYTF.

V usage is TRBV18 and J usage is TRBJ2-7; D is tentatively TRBD1 or TRBD2 (6 bases each). The end of the DNA fits TRBJ2-5 better, so the J call may be wrong. The CDR3 is 14 residues long. The germline CDR1 and CDR2 sequences are KGHSH and LQKENI. The CDR3 here is CASSPQGGYETQYF. The CDR3 DNA follows: TGTGCCAGCTCACCACAGGGGGGATACGAGACCCAGTACTTC.

The chain links TRBV3-1 to TRBJ1-2; unclear D gene. CDR3 length equals 14 residues. V lost 0 bases, J lost 8 bases, and 13 bases lay in between. CDR1 and CDR2 (germline): LGHDT, YNNKEL (reference sequence). In nucleotides, the CDR3 is TGTGCCAGCAGCCAAGACCTGGGCGGGCTCGGCTACACCTTC. Protein product: CASSQDLGGLGYTF. Together with reference TRBV3-1 and TRBJ1-2, the CDR3 gives the full variable domain: DTAVSQTPKYLVTQMGNDKSIKCEQNLGHDTMYWYKQDSKKFLKIMFSYNNKELIINETVPNRFSPKSPDKAHLNLHINSLELGDSAVYFCASSQDLGGLGYTFGSGTRLTVV.

The chain links TRBV2 to TRBJ2-3; the D is unclear. CDR3 size: 14 residues. V lost 8 bases, J lost 0 bases, and 12 bases lay in between. Germline assignment: CDR1 SNHLY and CDR2 FYNNEI. CDR3 DNA: TGTGCCAGCCCCCGTGGGGAAAGCACAGATACGCAGTATTTT. Translated: CASPRGESTDTQYF.

V and J are TRBV18 and TRBJ2-7; TRBD1 matches at 8 bases. Losses at the gene ends were 3 bases for V and 6 bases for J; bases not matched to a gene: 4. Germline values: CDR1 KGHSH, CDR2 LQKENI. The CDR3 is 13 residues long. The CDR3 is CASSPSGTGEQYF. The CDR3 nucleotides read TGTGCCAGCTCACCCTCCGGGACAGGCGAGCAGTACTTC.

This chain uses TRBV4-2 with TRBJ2-1; D call uncertain. With 1 base removed from V and 5 bases from J, the gap between germline ends came to 9 bases. The germline gives CDR1 LGHNA, CDR2 YNFKEQ. The CDR3 covers 14 residues. The CDR3 is CASSQGSSNNEQFF. As DNA, the CDR3 is TGTGCCAGCAGCCAAGGATCGTCCAACAATGAGCAGTTCTTC.

The table lists this clonotype with a few counts. The chain is built from TRBV5-1 and TRBJ1-2, with D maybe TRBD1 (6 bases). Germline V gene lookup returns CDR1 SGHRS and CDR2 YFSETQ. This CDR3 spans 12 amino acids. V was pared by 4 bases and J by 7 bases, with 11 bases between. The DNA of the CDR3 is TGCGCCAGCAGCGTGGGGGCGTCTGGCTACACCTTC. Protein: CASSVGASGYTF.

V is TRBV10-3 and J is TRBJ2-7; TRBD2 matches at 8 bases. V dropped 8 bases and J dropped 7; count of bases not matched to a gene: 13. Germline V gives CDR1 ENHRY, CDR2 SYGVKD. This CDR3 region has 14 residues. CDR3 nucleotides: TGTGCCATCTCGGGTCGAGCGGGGGACAATGAGCAGTACTTC. Protein product: CAISGRAGDNEQYF.

The V and J genes are TRBV15 and TRBJ2-5; D gene uncertain. The CDR3 covers 14 residues. V lost 1 base to trimming and J lost 5 bases, with 11 bases between them. Germline values: CDR1 LNHNV, CDR2 YYDKDF (reference sequence). The CDR3 region is CATSRGRVIETQYF. The DNA of the CDR3 is TGTGCCACCAGCAGAGGACGCGTAATTGAGACCCAGTACTTC. The full variable domain, with the rest looked up from reference TRBV15 and TRBJ2-5, is DAMVIQNPRYQVTQFGKPVTLSCSQTLNHNVMYWYQQKSSQAPKLLFHYYDKDFNNEADTPDNFQSRRPNTSFCFLDIRSPGLGDTAMYLCATSRGRVIETQYFGPGTRLLVL.

This clonotype appeared a few times. The chain recombines TRBV20-1 with TRBJ2-5; the match to TRBD2 covers 13 bases. CDR1 and CDR2 from the germline V gene are DFQATT and SNEGSKA (reference sequence). V dropped 3 bases and J dropped 5; count of bases not matched to a gene: 9. CDR3 length equals 16 residues. The DNA of the CDR3 is TGCAGTGCTAGGGTCCAACTAGCGGGGGGGGGCGAGACCCAGTACTTC. Its translation: CSARVQLAGGGETQYF.